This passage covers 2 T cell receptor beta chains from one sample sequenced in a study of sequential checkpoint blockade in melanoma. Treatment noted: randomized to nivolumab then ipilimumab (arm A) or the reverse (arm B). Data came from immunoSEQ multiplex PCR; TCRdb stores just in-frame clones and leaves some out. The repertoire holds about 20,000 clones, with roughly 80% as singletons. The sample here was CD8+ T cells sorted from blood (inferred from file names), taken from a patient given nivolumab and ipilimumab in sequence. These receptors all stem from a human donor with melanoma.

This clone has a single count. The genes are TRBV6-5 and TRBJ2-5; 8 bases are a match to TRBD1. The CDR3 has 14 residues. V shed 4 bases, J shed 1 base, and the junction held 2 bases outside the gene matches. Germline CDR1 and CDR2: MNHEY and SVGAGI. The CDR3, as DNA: TGTGCCAGCAGTTCCACAGGGGGCCAAGAGACCCAGTACTTC. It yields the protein CASSSTGGQETQYF.

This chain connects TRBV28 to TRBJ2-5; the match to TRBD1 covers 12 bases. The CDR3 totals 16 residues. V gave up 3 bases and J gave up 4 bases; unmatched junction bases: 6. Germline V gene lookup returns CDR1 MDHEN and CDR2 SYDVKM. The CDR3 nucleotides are TGTGCCAGCAGTTTGTTGGGGACAGGGGGCCGAGAGACCCAGTACTTC. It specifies CASSLLGTGGRETQYF.